This T cell receptor (beta chain) was sequenced during a study of naive and memory T cell subsets. Two oligonucleotides, mixed equimolar, formed the beta constant-region primer covering TRBC1 and TRBC2. The ligated cDNA underwent four PCR rounds using SP2 and nested alpha and beta constant-region primers. From the UMI-ligation and nested PCR reads, TCRdb called clonotypes with MiXCR, one entry per CDR3 protein. The top ten hold approximately 1.1% of the sample, which has some 80,000 distinct CDR3 sequences, around 9% seen once. Findings and caveats of the study: The power law exponent of TCR abundance differed between naive and memory cells.

This clonotype was found many times. Its specificity is unknown. This CDR3 is 15 amino acids long. In germline, CDR1 is MGHRA, CDR2 YSYEKL. The V end lost 2 bases, the J end lost 7 bases, and 15 bases lay between the germline ends. The gene calls are TRBV4-1 and TRBJ2-1; tentatively, D is TRBD1 or TRBD2 (5 bases each). The material sequenced was naive CD8+ T cells from blood. This receptor was taken from a human donor in good health. The chain's CDR3 is CASSQLSGTPNEQFF. The CDR3 DNA reads TGCGCCAGCAGCCAACTTTCCGGGACCCCGAATGAGCAGTTCTTC.